This T cell receptor (beta chain) was identified during a study of resident and recirculating memory T cells in vitiligo. Assay: immunoSEQ multiplex PCR; the TCRdb copy retains only in-frame clones and omits some. The sample includes fewer than 85,000 clones, roughly 94% seen only once; the top ten take approximately 4.8%. Germline loops: CDR1 SGHNT, CDR2 YYREEE (reference sequence). Trimming at V came to 4 bases and at J to 1 base, leaving 5 bases not matched to a gene. CDR3 length: 16 residues. This clone was recorded only once. The sample consisted of blood. The TCR was taken from a male donor with vitiligo. This rearrangement joins TRBV5-4 to TRBJ2-6; 7 bases are a match to TRBD1. The CDR3 spells CASSRDSGSGANVLTF. CDR3 nucleotides: TGTGCCAGCAGCCGGGACAGCGGATCTGGGGCCAACGTCCTGACTTTC.